These 27 T cell receptor beta chains were sequenced from one sample in a study of blood T cells in healthy people across ages. Using a J-beta primer mix together with a sample-barcoded 5' primer, a second PCR was run for roughly 6 to 11 cycles. TCRdb passed the 5' RACE reads through MiXCR, listing each CDR3 protein once. The sample carries approximately 760,000 distinct CDR3 sequences, more than 20% recorded once. These data were also filed under a second study, of T cells of mothers and their children.

The specimen sequenced was blood. All receptors derive from a boy aged 10-17 years in good health.

The V and J genes are TRBV10-3 and TRBJ2-7; the D call may be TRBD1 or TRBD2 (5 bases each). Deletions cut 3 bases from V and 3 bases from J, with 18 bases between. CDR1 ENHRY and CDR2 SYGVKD come from the germline V gene. This CDR3 comprises 16 residues. CDR3 bases: TGTGCCATCAGTGAAGGTGAGAGGGGCCTAAACTACGAGCAGTACTTC. Residues: CAISEGERGLNYEQYF.

This CDR3 reads CASSTQAGGSYEQYF. As DNA, the CDR3 is TGTGCCAGCAGTACCCAAGCGGGAGGTTCCTACGAGCAGTACTTC. The chain carries TRBV28 and TRBJ2-5; 9 bases map to TRBD2. The J call is in doubt because the DNA end fits TRBJ2-7 better. The CDR3 covers 15 residues. Germline V gene lookup returns CDR1 MDHEN and CDR2 SYDVKM.

The V gene is TRBV2, the J gene TRBJ1-5; TRBD1 is a possible D gene (5 bases). Trimming shortened V by 2 bases and J by 6 bases, and 8 bases separated the two germline ends. There are 13 residues in the CDR3. The germline gives CDR1 SNHLY, CDR2 FYNNEI. The CDR3 region is CASSESGSQPQHF. DNA for the CDR3: TGTGCCAGCAGTGAATCAGGGAGTCAGCCCCAGCATTTT.

The gene calls are TRBV27 and TRBJ2-3, with TRBD2 identical over 7 bases. J gave up 1 base and V 5 bases, and 6 bases lay outside the gene matches. The CDR3 totals 15 residues. Germline V CDR1 and CDR2: MNHEY, SMNVEV (reference sequence). The CDR3 region is CASSQGLMGTDTQYF. The CDR3 coding sequence is TGTGCCAGCAGTCAGGGACTAATGGGCACAGATACGCAGTATTTT.

This clonotype has a handful of counts. The chain has TRBV5-1 and TRBJ2-2, with 7 nucleotides matching TRBD1. Germline lookup yields CDR1 SGHRS and CDR2 YFSETQ. The length of the CDR3 is 13 residues. The J segment lost 6 bases and the V segment lost 9 bases, leaving 8 bases of the junction unmatched. The chain's CDR3 is CATSLQGSGELFF. The CDR3 DNA is TGCGCCACCTCATTACAGGGGTCCGGGGAGCTGTTTTTT.

V usage is TRBV6-5 and J usage is TRBJ2-1; 10 nucleotides agree with TRBD2. CDR3 length equals 16 residues. In germline, CDR1 is MNHEY, CDR2 SVGAGI. The junction had 9 bases not matched to a gene; V was cut back by 4 bases and J by 6 bases. The CDR3 bases are TGTGCCAGCAGTTCTGAAGCGGGGGGGACCTGCAATGAGCAGTTCTTC. Encoded protein: CASSSEAGGTCNEQFF.

This clonotype has just a few counts. J is TRBJ2-5 and V is TRBV11-2, with unresolved D. Germline CDR1 is SGHAT and CDR2 is FQNNGV. The CDR3 is made up of 14 amino acids. The V gene lost 8 bases and the J gene lost 5 bases, with 18 bases spanning the gap. CDR3 loop: CASLQPSLGETQYF. In DNA, the CDR3 is TGTGCCAGCTTGCAGCCGAGCTTGGGGGAGACCCAGTACTTC.

V and J are TRBV4-3 and TRBJ2-2, with D uncertain. The CDR3 runs to 15 residues. The germline CDR1 and CDR2 sequences are LGHNA and YSLEER. V was cut by 0 bases and J by 6 bases, with 11 bases left in between. The CDR3 protein is CASSQDRQGAGELFF. The CDR3 DNA is TGCGCCAGCAGCCAAGATCGGCAAGGCGCCGGGGAGCTGTTTTTT.

V is TRBV5-1 and J is TRBJ1-6; 7 bases are shared with TRBD1. The CDR3 consists of 15 residues. V was pared by 0 bases and J by 5 bases, with 2 bases of the junction left unmatched. The germline CDR1 and CDR2 sequences are SGHRS and YFSETQ. CDR3 region: CASSLVQGDNSPLHF. DNA for the CDR3: TGCGCCAGCAGCTTGGTCCAGGGGGATAATTCACCCCTCCACTTT.

This rearrangement joins TRBV4-1 to TRBJ2-7; D is ambiguous. The V and J ends lost 0 bases and 0 bases respectively, with 9 bases between them. The CDR3 is 15 amino acids. CDR1 MGHRA and CDR2 YSYEKL come from the germline V gene. CDR3 loop: CASSQDRSSSYEQYF. CDR3 sequence (DNA): TGCGCCAGCAGCCAAGATAGATCCAGCTCCTACGAGCAGTACTTC.

The chain joins TRBV28 to TRBJ2-5; TRBD2 is a possible D gene (6 bases). The DNA end is more similar to TRBJ2-7, so the J call may be wrong. Looked up from germline, CDR1 is MDHEN and CDR2 is SYDVKM. This CDR3 is built from 15 residues. This chain's CDR3 is CASTPLRQAGHEQYF. CDR3 DNA sequence: TGTGCCAGCACCCCGTTACGCCAGGCGGGGCACGAGCAGTACTTC.

V gene TRBV27 combines with J gene TRBJ2-7, with D tentatively TRBD2 (6 bases). The germline V gene encodes CDR1 MNHEY and CDR2 SMNVEV (reference sequence). This CDR3 is 17 amino acids long. V lost 0 bases and J lost 2, with 17 bases in between. Here the CDR3 DNA reads TGTGCCAGCAGTTTATCGCCGCCTTCGGAGGGGACCTACGAGCAGTACTTC. This gives the protein CASSLSPPSEGTYEQYF.

The sample holds many counts of this clonotype. CDR3 bases: TGCGCCAGCAGCGCCCCCTCCTACTCTGGGGCCAACGTCCTGACTTTC. As protein: CASSAPSYSGANVLTF. V is TRBV4-1 and J is TRBJ2-6; D ambiguous. V dropped 5 bases and J dropped 0 bases, with 11 bases sitting between them. Per germline, CDR1 MGHRA and CDR2 YSYEKL. The CDR3 has 16 amino acids.

This clonotype appeared a few times. The chain joins TRBV5-1 to TRBJ2-6; 7 positions agree with TRBD2. Germline V CDR1 and CDR2: SGHRS, YFSETQ. Losses at the gene ends were 4 bases for V and 2 bases for J; bases not matched to a gene: 6. The length of the CDR3 is 16 residues. The DNA for the CDR3 is TGCGCCAGCAGCAAAACGCGGGGGACTGGGGCCAACGTCCTGACTTTC. Protein sequence: CASSKTRGTGANVLTF. Based on the CDR3 plus reference TRBV5-1 and TRBJ2-6, the full variable domain is KAGVTQTPRYLIKTRGQQVTLSCSPISGHRSVSWYQQTPGQGLQFLFEYFSETQRNKGNFPGRFSGRQFSNSRSEMNVSTLELGDSALYLCASSKTRGTGANVLTFGAGSRLTVL.

J is TRBJ1-1 and V is TRBV4-3; tentatively, D is TRBD1 (5 bases). V lost 0 bases and J lost 9, with 14 bases in between. This CDR3 region has 14 residues. The germline CDR1 and CDR2 sequences are LGHNA and YSLEER. CDR3 protein: CASSQDQGIKKAFF. The CDR3 DNA reads TGCGCCAGCAGCCAAGACCAGGGTATAAAGAAAGCTTTCTTT.

The chain couples TRBV7-2 to TRBJ2-5; perhaps D is TRBD1 or TRBD2 (5 bases each). The CDR3 is 13 amino acids. V was cut by 5 bases and J by 7 bases, with 14 bases left in between. Germline CDR1 is SGHTA and CDR2 is FQGNSA. The CDR3 loop reads CASSPRGLGTQYF. The DNA of the CDR3 is TGTGCCAGCAGCCCGAGGGGCTTGGGGACCCAGTACTTC.

Comments on this clonotype: A junction boundary mismatches the germline segment, possibly from a read error. V usage is TRBV28 and J usage is TRBJ2-1; D gene ambiguous. CDR1 is MDHEN and CDR2 is SYDVKM in the germline V gene. This CDR3 comprises 9 residues. This CDR3 is CASSKEQLF. DNA of the CDR3: TGTGCCAGCAGTAAAGAGCAGCTCTTC.

V is TRBV28 and J is TRBJ2-7; tentatively, D is TRBD2 (6 bases). Germline loops: CDR1 MDHEN, CDR2 SYDVKM. The CDR3 consists of 14 residues. Deletions cut 4 bases from V and 9 bases from J, with 19 bases between. This CDR3 is CASSSPGLAPRQYF. The CDR3, as DNA: TGTGCCAGCAGTTCCCCGGGACTCGCCCCGCGGCAGTACTTC.

This chain uses TRBV27 with TRBJ2-3, with 10 bases fitting TRBD2. In germline, CDR1 is MNHEY, CDR2 SMNVEV (reference sequence). After removal of 4 bases from V and 3 bases from J, the junction contained 4 bases not matched to a gene. The CDR3 consists of 15 residues. As DNA, the CDR3 is TGTGCCAGCAGTTCGATAGCGGGGGGTACAGATACGCAGTATTTT. It encodes CASSSIAGGTDTQYF.

This clonotype appeared a few times. The chain recombines TRBV7-9 with TRBJ2-4, with TRBD1 matching 8 bases. Germline V gene data show CDR1 as SEHNR and CDR2 as FQNEAQ (reference sequence). The length of the CDR3 is 15 residues. The J segment lost 1 base and the V segment lost 5 bases, leaving 4 bases of the junction unmatched. CDR3 sequence (DNA): TGTGCCAGCAGCAACAGGGACAGGGCCAAAAACATTCAGTACTTC. Protein sequence: CASSNRDRAKNIQYF.

The V gene is TRBV7-8, the J gene TRBJ2-2; D may be TRBD1 or TRBD2 (5 bases each). The CDR3 has 16 amino acids. Looked up from germline, CDR1 is SGHVS and CDR2 is FQNEAQ. Trimming shortened V by 1 base and J by 1 base, and 10 bases separated the two germline ends. The chain's CDR3 is CASSLGGTGNTGELFF. The CDR3, as DNA: TGTGCCAGCAGCTTAGGAGGGACGGGGAACACCGGGGAGCTGTTTTTT.

The V call is TRBV28, the J call TRBJ1-2; D perhaps matches TRBD1 (5 bases). The CDR3 has 14 amino acids. From germline, CDR1 is MDHEN and CDR2 SYDVKM. V was pared by 11 bases and J by 0 bases, with 16 bases between. CDR3 residues: CAVGVRGANYGYTF. In DNA, the CDR3 is TGTGCCGTCGGTGTAAGGGGAGCTAACTATGGCTACACCTTC.

The chain uses TRBV10-3 and TRBJ2-1; 7 positions match TRBD2. This CDR3 has 13 residues. Per the germline V gene, CDR1 is ENHRY and CDR2 is SYGVKD. Germline trimming cut 7 bases from V and 4 bases from J; bases unmatched to any gene: 4. CDR3 in amino acids: CAITPGLYNEQFF. CDR3 in DNA: TGTGCCATCACCCCGGGACTATACAATGAGCAGTTCTTC.

The gene calls are TRBV5-5 and TRBJ1-2; D is undetermined. Germline lookup yields CDR1 SGHKS and CDR2 YYEKEE (reference sequence). The CDR3 runs to 15 residues. Trimming pared 1 base from V and 4 bases from J, leaving 14 bases between. The CDR3: CASSLSADRPYGYTF. The CDR3 DNA sequence: TGTGCCAGCAGCTTGTCGGCAGATAGACCCTATGGCTACACCTTC.

This clonotype was recorded a few times. V usage is TRBV12-3 or TRBV12-4 and J usage is TRBJ1-3; D ambiguous. Trimming removed 3 bases from V and 2 bases from J, with 2 bases in between. This CDR3 comprises 12 residues. CDR3 amino acids: CASSFPGNTIYF. DNA for the CDR3: TGTGCCAGCAGTTTCCCTGGAAACACCATATATTTT.

V and J are TRBV5-4 and TRBJ2-7; D ambiguous. V lost 3 bases and J lost 6, with 13 bases in between. Germline values: CDR1 SGHNT, CDR2 YYREEE (reference sequence). This CDR3 is 13 amino acids long. DNA of the CDR3: TGTGCCAGCAGCTCTAATTTGATGGCCGAGCAGTACTTC. Protein: CASSSNLMAEQYF.

This clonotype was seen a handful of times. The chain links TRBV20-1 to TRBJ2-7, with a tentative D call TRBD2 (6 bases). Trimming removed 4 bases from V and 6 bases from J, with 19 bases in between. Germline lookup yields CDR1 DFQATT and CDR2 SNEGSKA (reference sequence). This CDR3 spans 14 amino acids. The CDR3 nucleotides are TGCAGTGCTAAAAGCCGGGACTTAAGTAGCGAGCAGTACTTC. It codes for CSAKSRDLSSEQYF.